This section outlines one T cell receptor beta chain sequence together with its context. The sample comes from a study of graft-versus-host responses after intestinal transplantation. Study summary: All recipients got anti-thymocyte globulin induction, then tacrolimus and steroids for roughly three years.

The CDR3 has 19 residues. Per germline, CDR1 SEHNR and CDR2 FQNEAQ (reference sequence). Trimming removed 3 bases from V and 3 bases from J; junction bases left unmatched: 20. The method was immunoSEQ multiplex PCR; TCRdb's version includes in-frame clones alone and lacks a portion of them. The table includes 35,000 to 50,000 clones, about 95% detected once. This receptor was obtained from a human patient who received an intestinal transplant, so some T cells may come from the graft donor. The material sequenced was PBMCs, taken around 330 days after intestinal transplant. The chain couples TRBV7-9 to TRBJ2-7; 7 nucleotides line up with TRBD2. The CDR3 here is CASSFNKGGSDPFVYEQYF. The CDR3 coding sequence is TGTGCCAGCAGCTTTAATAAAGGCGGGAGTGACCCCTTTGTCTACGAGCAGTACTTC.